Shown below are 19 T cell receptor beta chains from a single sample sequenced in a study of blood T cell repertoires in COVID-19. The assay was immunoSEQ multiplex PCR, and TCRdb's table has in-frame clones only and misses some. The sample has more than 35,000 clones, approximately 70% seen once. Sequenced input: peripheral blood. Receptor source: an elderly man with acute or convalescent COVID-19.

V and J are TRBV5-1 and TRBJ1-1; a possible D gene is TRBD1 (5 bases). The CDR3 length is 14 residues. The germline V and J ends were trimmed by 1 base and 1 base, with 8 bases remaining between them. Germline-derived CDR1 and CDR2 are SGHRS and YFSETQ. The CDR3 DNA reads TGCGCCAGCAGCTTGTCTACAGGGAACACTGAAGCTTTCTTT. This codes for CASSLSTGNTEAFF.

The chain couples TRBV20-1 to TRBJ1-6; no definite D call. CDR3 size: 11 residues. Germline CDR1 reads DFQATT; CDR2 reads SNEGSKA (reference sequence). V was clipped by 4 bases and J by 6 bases, with 4 bases between them. The CDR3: CSAISNSPLHF. For the CDR3, the DNA is TGCAGTGCTATTAGTAATTCACCCCTCCACTTT.

This rearrangement joins TRBV20-1 to TRBJ1-2, with 7 bases fitting TRBD1. Looked up from germline, CDR1 is DFQATT and CDR2 is SNEGSKA (reference sequence). J was trimmed by 7 bases and V by 5 bases; bases with no gene match: 4. CDR3 size: 11 residues. The CDR3 nucleotides read TGCAGTGCTCAAACAGGGGCTGGCTACACCTTC. Translation: CSAQTGAGYTF.

The chain has TRBV3-1 (or the pseudogene TRBV3-2) and TRBJ1-2; no reliable D call. The CDR3 totals 14 residues. CDR1 is LGHDT, CDR2 YNNKEL, per germline (reference sequence). Trimming cost V 2 bases and J 5 bases, with 12 bases left between them. The CDR3 region has the DNA TGTGCCAGCAGCCAACAGAATTTGCCTTATGGCTACACCTTC. Translated: CASSQQNLPYGYTF.

J is TRBJ2-3 and V is TRBV30; D remains unclear. Trimming pared 2 bases from V and 4 bases from J, leaving 10 bases between. This CDR3 is 13 amino acids long. Germline CDR1 GTSNPN, CDR2 SVGIG (reference sequence). CDR3: CAWSPRRADTQYF. CDR3 coding DNA: TGTGCCTGGAGTCCCCGTCGAGCAGATACGCAGTATTTT.

V and J are TRBV19 and TRBJ2-1; 14 bases align to TRBD2. Germline CDR1 reads LNHDA; CDR2 reads SQIVND (reference sequence). The CDR3 runs to 15 residues. V dropped 5 bases and J dropped 7; count of bases not matched to a gene: 4. DNA of the CDR3: TGTGCCAGTAGTCGAAGGACTAGCGGGAGGAATGAGCAGTTCTTC. This codes for CASSRRTSGRNEQFF.

The genes are TRBV11-2 and TRBJ1-4, with D unresolved. Between the trimmed V and J ends, which lost 0 bases and 1 base, there was a span of 6 bases. CDR1 is SGHAT and CDR2 is FQNNGV in the germline V gene. CDR3 length: 15 amino acids. Here the CDR3 reads CASSLEPRTNEKLFF. CDR3 sequence (DNA): TGTGCCAGCAGCTTAGAACCGAGAACTAATGAAAAACTGTTTTTT.

This chain joins TRBV7-9 and TRBJ2-2; D gene ambiguous. Trimming removed 3 bases from V and 6 bases from J, with 8 bases in between. CDR3 length: 13 residues. Germline CDR1 SEHNR, CDR2 FQNEAQ (reference sequence). CDR3 residues: CASSFVVAGELFF. The CDR3 DNA reads as TGTGCCAGCAGCTTTGTAGTAGCCGGGGAGCTGTTTTTT.

The rearrangement uses TRBV7-2 and TRBJ2-3; 8 bases map to TRBD2. Germline V gene lookup returns CDR1 SGHTA and CDR2 FQGNSA. The CDR3 sequence is 16 residues long. Unmatched junction bases numbered 14, after V lost 8 bases and J lost 4 bases. The CDR3 loop is CASHRSGGRVADTQYF. The CDR3 DNA sequence: TGTGCCAGCCATCGATCGGGAGGGCGCGTCGCAGATACGCAGTATTTT.

The V gene is TRBV9, the J gene TRBJ1-2; TRBD1 might be the D (5 bases). From germline, CDR1 is SGDLS and CDR2 YYNGEE. The CDR3 has 13 amino acids. The ends were cut back, 2 bases at V and 3 bases at J, with 8 bases in the middle. The CDR3 loop reads CASSVGRDYGYTF. In DNA, the CDR3 is TGTGCCAGCAGCGTTGGCAGGGACTATGGCTACACCTTC.

The chain uses TRBV11-2 and TRBJ1-2; 11 bases are a match to TRBD1. The germline V gene has CDR1 SGHAT and CDR2 FQNNGV. V trimming: 5 bases; J trimming: 8 bases; junction bases outside the gene matches: 13. CDR3 length: 16 amino acids. Written as DNA, the CDR3 is TGTGCCAGCAGCACCGGGCCGGACAGGGGGCCTATCGGCTACACCTTC. Translation: CASSTGPDRGPIGYTF.

The chain combines TRBV12-3 or TRBV12-4 with TRBJ2-7; 7 positions match TRBD1. The length of the CDR3 is 13 residues. Losses at the gene ends were 7 bases for V and 9 bases for J; bases not matched to a gene: 12. The CDR3 nucleotides are TGTGCCAGCAATACGGGACAGTCAGATCGGCAGTACTTC. Amino acids: CASNTGQSDRQYF.

This clone was found a few times. The rearrangement links TRBV4-2 to TRBJ2-1; 8 nucleotides agree with TRBD1. Germline V CDR1 and CDR2: LGHNA, YNFKEQ. V shed 1 base, J shed 7 bases, and the junction held 9 bases outside the gene matches. The CDR3 covers 16 residues. The CDR3 loop reads CASSQGGQGAVNEQFF. DNA of the CDR3: TGTGCCAGCAGCCAAGGAGGGCAGGGGGCAGTTAATGAGCAGTTCTTC.

J is TRBJ2-5 and V is TRBV7-8, with D perhaps matching TRBD2 (6 bases). Trimming shortened V by 5 bases and J by 5 bases, and 9 bases separated the two germline ends. There are 12 residues in the CDR3. The germline CDR1 and CDR2 sequences are SGHVS and FQNEAQ. CDR3 nucleotides: TGTGCCAGCAGCCGGAGGGTTGAGACCCAGTACTTC. Translation: CASSRRVETQYF.

The V and J genes are TRBV6-1 and TRBJ2-5; TRBD1 aligns across 8 bases. This CDR3 comprises 16 residues. The germline gives CDR1 MNHNS, CDR2 SASEGT. J was trimmed by 1 base and V by 2 bases; bases with no gene match: 6. The CDR3 DNA reads TGTGCCAGCAGTGAATCTGGGACAGGTATCCAAGAGACCCAGTACTTC. It codes for CASSESGTGIQETQYF.

The chain combines TRBV6-5 with TRBJ1-5, with 8 bases that match TRBD1. CDR3 length: 15 residues. The trim removed 7 bases at V and 0 bases at J, leaving 5 bases unmatched. Germline lookup yields CDR1 MNHEY and CDR2 SVGAGI. The DNA for the CDR3 is TGTGCCAGCACTGGGACAGGTCATAGCAATCAGCCCCAGCATTTT. It translates to CASTGTGHSNQPQHF.

The chain carries TRBV5-4 and TRBJ2-3; the D gene is possibly TRBD2 (6 bases). The V end lost 0 bases, the J end lost 0 bases, and 8 bases lay between the germline ends. The CDR3 has 15 amino acids. Germline CDR1 reads SGHNT; CDR2 reads YYREEE (reference sequence). The CDR3 here is CASSLVGGSTDTQYF. The DNA of the CDR3 is TGTGCCAGCAGCTTGGTGGGGGGTAGCACAGATACGCAGTATTTT.

The chain recombines TRBV5-5 with TRBJ1-6, with a tentative D call TRBD1 (5 bases). V gave up 4 bases and J gave up 5 bases, with 16 bases separating them. Germline CDR1 is SGHKS and CDR2 is YYEKEE (reference sequence). CDR3 length: 16 residues. In DNA form, the CDR3 reads TGTGCCAGCAGCCCCCGAGCCGGGGGAGATAATTCACCCCTCCACTTT. This encodes CASSPRAGGDNSPLHF. Full variable domain (rest looked up from reference TRBV5-5 and TRBJ1-6): DAGVTQSPTHLIKTRGQQVTLRCSPISGHKSVSWYQQVLGQGPQFIFQYYEKEERGRGNFPDRFSARQFPNYSSELNVNALLLGDSALYLCASSPRAGGDNSPLHFGNGTRLTVT.

V is TRBV6-6 and J is TRBJ2-1, with TRBD2 matching 9 bases. The germline V gene encodes CDR1 MNHNY and CDR2 SVGAGI (reference sequence). The CDR3 totals 15 residues. Trimming at V came to 10 bases and at J to 8 bases, leaving 15 bases not matched to a gene. The CDR3 sequence: CANPEGREGRDEQFF. CDR3 DNA: TGTGCCAACCCGGAGGGGCGGGAGGGCCGGGATGAGCAGTTCTTC.